These 26 T cell receptor beta chains were all obtained from the same sample, sequenced in a study of T cells in women clearing cervical HPV infection. The protocol was immunoSEQ multiplex PCR, while the TCRdb copy is restricted to in-frame clones and leaves out a portion. The table lists 30,000 to 35,000 clones. Sample: blood buffy coat. The receptors derive from a woman between 18 and 70 years old with a cervical HPV16 infection that either progressed to CIN3+ or cleared (not recorded which).

CDR3 protein: CASSPTSGSFTQYF. The DNA read from the CDR3 is TGCGCCAGCAGCCCGACTAGCGGGAGCTTTACG. This rearrangement joins TRBV10-1 to TRBJ2-3, with 12 bases aligning to TRBD2. With the read ending 3 residues before the CDR3 end, the germline J gene is used to fill in that end. The trim removed 6 bases at V and 8 bases at J, leaving 6 bases unmatched. The CDR3 sequence is 14 residues long. Germline V gene lookup returns CDR1 WNHNN and CDR2 SYGVQD (reference sequence).

A word on this clone: The read terminates 3 residues ahead of where the CDR3 ends, so the germline J gene completes it. The V call is TRBV20-1, the J call TRBJ2-5, with a weak D call TRBD2 (6 bases). Deletions cut 0 bases from V and 2 bases from J, with 10 bases between. The CDR3 loop spans 14 amino acids. Germline loops: CDR1 DFQATT, CDR2 SNEGSKA (reference sequence). CDR3 DNA (partial): TGCAGTGCTAGAGAGTTAGGAGGGCAAGAGACC. Translation: CSARELGGQET. The whole CDR3 protein reads CSARELGGQETQYF.

Remarks on this clone: The junction departs from germline at one end; a sequencing error may be responsible. With the read ending 3 residues before the CDR3 end, the germline J gene is used to fill in that end. The chain combines TRBV4-2 with TRBJ1-1; unclear D gene. The CDR3 runs to 15 residues. Germline loops: CDR1 LGHNA, CDR2 YNFKEQ. The CDR3 DNA, read in part, is TGCGCCAGCAGCCAAGATCCCTTTTCCAACACTGAA. Protein: CASSQDPFSNTE. The whole CDR3 sequence is CASSQDPFSNTEAFF.

Notes on this clone: The read gets to within 3 residues of the CDR3 end, and the germline J gene fills in the rest. The chain employs TRBV19 and TRBJ1-2; D ambiguous. The CDR3 totals 11 residues. Germline CDR1 and CDR2: LNHDA and SQIVND (reference sequence). The sequenced part of the CDR3 DNA is TGTGCCAGTAGTCACGCGTACGAC. Translated, it gives CASSHAYD. The CDR3 as a whole reads CASSHAYDYTF.

About this clone itself: The CDR3 goes on 3 residues after the read ends, and that part is filled in from the germline J gene. The chain employs TRBV5-1 and TRBJ2-1; D gene ambiguous. Germline lookup yields CDR1 SGHRS and CDR2 YFSETQ. The CDR3 covers 17 residues. V shed 0 bases and J shed 0 bases, with 13 bases lying between them. The CDR3 loop is CASSLETGSSSYNEQFF. The sequenced CDR3 bases are TGCGCCAGCAGCTTGGAGACCGGGTCGAGCTCCTACAATGAG.

Of note for this clone: The read gets to within 3 residues of the CDR3 end, and the germline J gene fills in the rest. The V gene is TRBV18, the J gene TRBJ2-2, with 9 bases lining up with TRBD2. Per the germline V gene, CDR1 is KGHSH and CDR2 is LQKENI. The CDR3 length is 15 residues. V was clipped by 3 bases and J by 4 bases; unmatched bases: 3. CDR3 DNA (partial): TGTGCCAGCTCACCCGCGGGAGGGCTCACCGGGGAG. Its translation: CASSPAGGLTGE. The CDR3 reads in full as CASSPAGGLTGELFF.

Remarks on this clone: Mismatch with germline at one junction end may stem from a read error. Coverage ceases 3 residues before the CDR3 finishes, and the germline J gene fills in the end. The sample carries other DNA sequences with the same CDR3. This chain connects TRBV29-1 to TRBJ1-3; 7 bases map to TRBD1. The CDR3 consists of 15 residues. From germline, CDR1 is SQVTM and CDR2 ANQGSEA. CDR3 DNA (partial): TGCAGCGCTGCCGAGGGACAGTCGTCTGGAAACACG. Amino acid sequence: CSAAEGQSSGNT. The entire CDR3 is CSAAEGQSSGNTIYF.

This clone is identified as medium-sized from frequency. With the read ending 3 residues before the CDR3 end, the germline J gene is used to fill in that end. Other nucleotide sequences in the sample specify the same CDR3. The V and J genes are TRBV19 and TRBJ1-5, with TRBD1 identical over 7 bases. CDR1 is LNHDA, CDR2 SQIVND, per germline (reference sequence). The CDR3 is 15 residues long. J was trimmed by 3 bases and V by 4 bases; bases with no gene match: 6. CDR3 DNA, as far as it was read: TGTGCCAGTAGTAATCAAGGGGGCTTCAATCAGCCC. It specifies CASSNQGGFNQP. The CDR3 in full is CASSNQGGFNQPQHF.

Regarding this clone: The DNA ends 3 residues before the CDR3 does, and the rest of the CDR3 is filled in from the germline J gene. The gene calls are TRBV29-1 and TRBJ1-6; weak D call: TRBD1 (5 bases). The V end lost 3 bases, the J end lost 12 bases, and 21 bases lay between the germline ends. Germline V CDR1 and CDR2: SQVTM, ANQGSEA. This CDR3 is built from 15 residues. CDR3 loop: CSVDPHAGPLGPLHF. CDR3 DNA, as far as it was read: TGCAGCGTTGACCCCCACGCAGGGCCCTTAGGACCC.

A word on this clone: The sequenced fragment ends 3 residues before the CDR3 boundary, so the rest is inferred from the germline J gene. The V call is TRBV11-1, the J call TRBJ2-1, with D unresolved. V was pared by 0 bases and J by 9 bases, with 9 bases between. There are 13 residues in the CDR3. Germline V gene sequence: CDR1 SGHAT, CDR2 FQDESV (reference sequence). Incomplete CDR3 DNA: TGTGCCAGCAGCTTAGCTTTTAGTGGTGAG. Protein sequence: CASSLAFSGE. The complete CDR3 sequence is CASSLAFSGEQFF.

In regard to this clone: The read gets to within 3 residues of the CDR3 end, and the germline J gene fills in the rest. V is TRBV2 and J is TRBJ2-2; 7 bases align to TRBD2. The V gene's germline CDR1 is SNHLY and CDR2 FYNNEI. The CDR3 is 17 residues long. The CDR3 protein is CASSITGRLPGANVLFF. Incomplete CDR3 DNA: TGTGCCAGCAGTATCACCGGGAGGCTGCCTGGGGCCAACGTG.

As for this clone: The read is 3 residues too short to cover the CDR3 end, so that end is filled in from the germline J gene. The rearrangement uses TRBV30 and TRBJ2-7; maybe TRBD1 (5 bases). The V end was cut by 3 bases, the J end by 5 bases, with 11 bases between. Germline V gives CDR1 GTSNPN, CDR2 SVGIG (reference sequence). The CDR3 is made up of 12 amino acids. The CDR3 reads CAWSQTANEQYF. CDR3 DNA, as far as it was read: TGTGCCTGGAGCCAGACAGCAAACGAG.

To note about this clone: Read data end 3 residues before the CDR3 end; the end is taken from the germline J gene. The rearrangement uses TRBV19 and TRBJ2-2; 8 bases line up with TRBD1. The V gene end was trimmed by 7 bases and the J gene end by 5 bases; junction bases not matched to a gene: 9. The CDR3 loop spans 15 amino acids. CDR1 LNHDA and CDR2 SQIVND come from the germline V gene (reference sequence). The CDR3 bases that were read are TGTGCCAGTAATGGCCAGGGGGCGCGTACCGGGGAG. This encodes CASNGQGARTGE. The CDR3 as a whole reads CASNGQGARTGELFF.

Note on this clone: Read sequence stops 3 residues before the CDR3 end, and the germline J gene provides the missing end. The chain has TRBV20-1 and TRBJ2-3, with D hard to call. CDR3 length: 13 residues. Germline V lookup: CDR1 DFQATT, CDR2 SNEGSKA (reference sequence). V gave up 5 bases and J gave up 2 bases, with 11 bases separating them. The covered CDR3 bases are TGCAGTGCTGGTCGGAGACTCACAGATACG. Protein product: CSAGRRLTDT. The CDR3 in full is CSAGRRLTDTQYF.

Comments on this clone: The read ends 3 residues early relative to the CDR3; the germline J gene fills the gap. The chain combines TRBV7-3 with TRBJ2-3; maybe TRBD1 (5 bases). V was trimmed by 3 bases and J by 0 bases, leaving 19 bases between them. Germline V CDR1 and CDR2: SGHTA, FQGTGA. CDR3 length: 18 residues. CDR3 sequence reads: CASSLGPPVGRSTDTQYF. CDR3 DNA, as far as it was read: TGTGCCAGCAGCTTGGGGCCCCCGGTAGGGCGTAGCACAGATACG.

On this clone: The read stops 3 residues short of the end of the CDR3; the missing end is completed from the germline J gene. This chain connects TRBV2 to TRBJ2-5; tentatively, D is TRBD1 (5 bases). Between the trimmed V and J ends, which lost 8 bases and 0 bases, there was a span of 16 bases. The germline V gene has CDR1 SNHLY and CDR2 FYNNEI. The CDR3 totals 15 residues. CDR3 DNA, as far as it was read: TGTGCCAGCTTTCGGCCAAGGGGATACCAAGAGACC. Encoded protein: CASFRPRGYQET. The CDR3, in full, reads CASFRPRGYQETQYF.

Points on this clone: The CDR3 goes on 3 residues after the read ends, and that part is filled in from the germline J gene. The rearrangement uses TRBV7-9 and TRBJ2-3; D call uncertain. This CDR3 is built from 13 residues. V was shortened by 3 bases and J by 3 bases, with 7 bases between the two germline ends. CDR1 is SEHNR and CDR2 is FQNEAQ in the germline V gene (reference sequence). The DNA read from the CDR3 is TGTGCCAGCAGCTTTGCGTCGACAGATACG. Amino acid sequence: CASSFASTDT. The full-length CDR3 reads as CASSFASTDTQYF.

Details on this clone: Sequencing ends 3 residues short of the CDR3 end; the germline J gene provides the rest. V gene TRBV20-1 combines with J gene TRBJ1-4; 9 nucleotides align to TRBD1. Looked up from germline, CDR1 is DFQATT and CDR2 is SNEGSKA (reference sequence). The CDR3 runs to 15 residues. V lost 0 bases and J lost 6; bases outside the gene matches: 5. The part of the CDR3 DNA that was read is TGCAGTGCTAGAGAGGGACAGGGCGTGTATGAAAAA. Protein product: CSAREGQGVYEK. The full CDR3 protein is CSAREGQGVYEKLFF.

The CDR3 protein is CSARPTAGAGIQYF. The CDR3 DNA, read in part, is TGCAGTGCTAGACCTACCGCGGGGGCCGGCATT. The rearrangement joins TRBV20-1 to TRBJ2-4; D perhaps matches TRBD2 (7 bases). The read falls 3 residues short of the CDR3 end, and the missing part is taken from the germline J gene. The V end was cut by 2 bases, the J end by 9 bases, with 17 bases between. Germline CDR1 reads DFQATT; CDR2 reads SNEGSKA (reference sequence). The CDR3 has 14 amino acids.

As to this clone: The read falls 3 residues short of the CDR3 end, and the missing part is taken from the germline J gene. The J gene is TRBJ2-3, the V gene TRBV19; D might be TRBD2 (5 bases). Germline CDR1 LNHDA, CDR2 SQIVND (reference sequence). This CDR3 has 13 residues. CDR3 bases read: TGTGCCAGTAGTATAGGGACTTGGGAGACG. The encoded protein is CASSIGTWET. The full CDR3 is CASSIGTWETQYF.

As regards this clone: Read coverage stops 3 residues before the CDR3 terminus; the germline J gene supplies the remainder. The rearrangement links TRBV7-2 to TRBJ2-5, with a possible D match to TRBD2 (6 bases). This CDR3 region has 13 residues. The V end was cut by 1 base, the J end by 5 bases, with 8 bases between. Germline loops: CDR1 SGHTA, CDR2 FQGNSA. The CDR3 spells CASSLGRGETQYF. The sequenced CDR3 bases are TGTGCCAGCAGCTTAGGTCGGGGGGAGACC.

Partial CDR3 DNA: TGCAGTGCTAGGAACCACCGGGGGTCCTACAATGAG. As protein: CSARNHRGSYNE. The whole CDR3 region reads CSARNHRGSYNEQFF. This chain uses TRBV20-1 with TRBJ2-1; a possible D gene is TRBD2 (6 bases). The sequenced fragment ends 3 residues before the CDR3 boundary, so the rest is inferred from the germline J gene. The CDR3 contains 15 residues. Trimming removed 3 bases at V and 1 base at J, with 13 bases between. The germline V gene has CDR1 DFQATT and CDR2 SNEGSKA (reference sequence).

Of note for this clone: The read comes to an end 3 residues before the CDR3 does, leaving the germline J gene to fill in the end. The chain combines TRBV7-2 with TRBJ1-4; 9 bases line up with TRBD1. This CDR3 region has 15 residues. Germline CDR1 and CDR2: SGHTA and FQGNSA. The CDR3 protein is CASSRNRGLNSPLFF. CDR3 DNA, as far as it was read: TGTGCCAGCAGCCGAAACAGGGGGCTGAATTCACCA.

To note about this clone: The read stops 3 residues short of the end of the CDR3; the missing end is completed from the germline J gene. The rearrangement links TRBV7-2 to TRBJ1-2; unclear D gene. CDR1 SGHTA and CDR2 FQGNSA come from the germline V gene. V dropped 1 base and J dropped 5 bases, with 11 bases sitting between them. The CDR3 is 14 residues long. The covered CDR3 bases are TGTGCCAGCAGCTTAGGTGGCAGTCCTTATGGC. Translation: CASSLGGSPYG. From start to end, the CDR3 is CASSLGGSPYGYTF.

Frequency places this clone as medium-sized. Coverage ceases 3 residues before the CDR3 finishes, and the germline J gene fills in the end. The chain has TRBV5-1 and TRBJ1-1; unclear D gene. Germline V gene lookup returns CDR1 SGHRS and CDR2 YFSETQ. Trimming stripped 2 bases from V and 3 bases from J, with 14 bases between. The CDR3 runs to 15 residues. CDR3 sequence: CASSFRGFKDTEAFF. CDR3 DNA (partial): TGCGCCAGCAGCTTTCGAGGGTTTAAGGACACTGAA.

For this clone: The CDR3 end lies 3 residues beyond the end of the read and is filled in from the germline J gene. The J gene is TRBJ2-1, the V gene TRBV5-1, with D possibly being TRBD2 (6 bases). V was trimmed by 4 bases and J by 0 bases, leaving 17 bases between them. CDR1 and CDR2 (germline): SGHRS, YFSETQ. The CDR3 totals 17 residues. Partial CDR3 DNA: TGCGCCAGCAGCCCGGCCAGCGGAGGGAGCTCCTACAATGAG. Translating gives CASSPASGGSSYNE. The whole CDR3 reads CASSPASGGSSYNEQFF.